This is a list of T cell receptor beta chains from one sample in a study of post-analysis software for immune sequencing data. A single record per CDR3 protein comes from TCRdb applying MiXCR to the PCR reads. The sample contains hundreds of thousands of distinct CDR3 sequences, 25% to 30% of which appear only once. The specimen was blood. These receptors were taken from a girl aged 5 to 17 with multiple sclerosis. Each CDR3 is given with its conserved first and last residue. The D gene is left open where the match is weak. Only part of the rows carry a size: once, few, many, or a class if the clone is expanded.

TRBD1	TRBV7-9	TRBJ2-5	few	CASSLRDRVGETQYF	TGTGCCAGCAGCTTGAGGGACAGGGTGGGAGAGACCCAGTACTTC
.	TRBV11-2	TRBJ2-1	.	CASSLARFSSYNEQFF	TGTGCCAGCAGCTTAGCTAGGTTCAGCTCCTACAATGAGCAGTTCTTC
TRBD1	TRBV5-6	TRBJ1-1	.	CASSLDRAALAFF	TGTGCCAGCAGCCTCGACAGGGCGGCATTAGCTTTCTTT
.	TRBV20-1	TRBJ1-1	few	CSAHPQGDTEAFF	TGCAGTGCTCACCCCCAGGGCGACACTGAAGCTTTCTTT
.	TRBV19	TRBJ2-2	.	CASINTGSNTGELFF	TGTGCCAGTATCAACACAGGGTCGAACACCGGGGAGCTGTTTTTT
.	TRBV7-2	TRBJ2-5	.	CASSAHTGQIIGKTQYF	TGTGCCAGCAGCGCACATACAGGGCAGATAATTGGGAAGACCCAGTACTTC
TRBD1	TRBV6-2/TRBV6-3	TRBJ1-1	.	CASRDSEGQVTEAFF	TGTGCCAGCAGGGACTCGGAGGGACAGGTCACTGAAGCTTTCTTT
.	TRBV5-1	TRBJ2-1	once	CASSLGGCAPGEQFF	TGCGCCAGCAGCTTGGGGGGCTGCGCTCCCGGTGAGCAGTTCTTC
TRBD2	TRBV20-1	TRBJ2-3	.	CSARIGRVDTQYF	TGCAGTGCTAGAATCGGGAGGGTAGATACGCAGTATTTT
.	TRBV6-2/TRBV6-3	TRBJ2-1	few	CASNRKPSSYNEQFF	TGTGCCAGCAATCGCAAACCGAGCTCCTACAATGAGCAGTTCTTC
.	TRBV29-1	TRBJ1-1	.	CSVERGYAEAFF	TGCAGCGTTGAGCGGGGATATGCTGAAGCTTTCTTT
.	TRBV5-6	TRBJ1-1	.	CASSFDSTEAFF	TGTGCCAGCAGCTTTGACAGCACCGAAGCTTTCTTT
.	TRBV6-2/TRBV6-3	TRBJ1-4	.	CASRPIGEKLFF	TGTGCCAGCCGCCCCATCGGAGAAAAACTGTTTTTT
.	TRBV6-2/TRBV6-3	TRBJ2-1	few	CASTTRDAQFF	TGTGCCAGCACTACTCGGGACGCCCAGTTCTTC